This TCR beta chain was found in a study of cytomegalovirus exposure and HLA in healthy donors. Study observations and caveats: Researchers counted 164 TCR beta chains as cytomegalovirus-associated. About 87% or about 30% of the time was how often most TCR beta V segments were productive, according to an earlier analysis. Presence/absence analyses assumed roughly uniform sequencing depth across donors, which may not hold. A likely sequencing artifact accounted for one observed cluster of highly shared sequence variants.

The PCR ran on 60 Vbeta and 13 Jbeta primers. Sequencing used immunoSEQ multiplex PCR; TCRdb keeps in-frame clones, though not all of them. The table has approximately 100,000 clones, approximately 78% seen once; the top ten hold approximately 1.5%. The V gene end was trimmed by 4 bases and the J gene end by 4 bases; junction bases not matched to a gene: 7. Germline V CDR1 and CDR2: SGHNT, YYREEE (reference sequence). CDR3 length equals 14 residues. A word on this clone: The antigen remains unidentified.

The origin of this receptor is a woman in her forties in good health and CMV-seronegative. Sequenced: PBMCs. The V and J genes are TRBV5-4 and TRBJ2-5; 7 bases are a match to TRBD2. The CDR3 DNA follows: TGTGCCAGCAGCGGGGGGGGAGCGGGAGAGACCCAGTACTTC. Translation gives CASSGGGAGETQYF. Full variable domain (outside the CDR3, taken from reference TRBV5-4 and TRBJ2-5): ETGVTQSPTHLIKTRGQQVTLRCSSQSGHNTVSWYQQALGQGPQFIFQYYREEENGRGNFPPRFSGLQFPNYSSELNVNALELDDSALYLCASSGGGAGETQYFGPGTRLLVL.